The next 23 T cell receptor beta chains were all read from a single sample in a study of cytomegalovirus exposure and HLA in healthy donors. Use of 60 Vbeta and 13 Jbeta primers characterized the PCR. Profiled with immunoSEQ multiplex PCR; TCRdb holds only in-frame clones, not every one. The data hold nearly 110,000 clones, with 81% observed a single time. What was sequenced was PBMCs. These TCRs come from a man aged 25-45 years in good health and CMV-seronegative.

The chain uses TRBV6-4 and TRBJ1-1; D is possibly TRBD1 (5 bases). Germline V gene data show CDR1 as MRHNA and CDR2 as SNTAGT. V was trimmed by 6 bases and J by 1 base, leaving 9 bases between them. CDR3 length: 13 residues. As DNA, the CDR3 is TGTGCCAGCAGGGCAACAGGGAACACTGAAGCTTTCTTT. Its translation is CASRATGNTEAFF.

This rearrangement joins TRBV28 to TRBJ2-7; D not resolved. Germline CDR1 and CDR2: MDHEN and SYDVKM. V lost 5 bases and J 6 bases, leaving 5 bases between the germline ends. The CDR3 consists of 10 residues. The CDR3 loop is CASSRSEQYF. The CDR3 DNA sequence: TGTGCCAGCAGTCGTTCCGAGCAGTACTTC. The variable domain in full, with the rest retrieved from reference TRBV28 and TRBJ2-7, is DVKVTQSSRYLVKRTGEKVFLECVQDMDHENMFWYRQDPGLGLRLIYFSYDVKMKEKGDIPEGYSVSREKKERFSLILESASTNQTSMYLCASSRSEQYFGPGTRLTVT.

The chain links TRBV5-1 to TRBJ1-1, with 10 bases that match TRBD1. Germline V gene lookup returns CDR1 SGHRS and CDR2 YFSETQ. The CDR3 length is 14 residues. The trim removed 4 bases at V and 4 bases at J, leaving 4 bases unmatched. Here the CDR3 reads CASSPWTGGTEAFF. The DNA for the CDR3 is TGCGCCAGCAGCCCCTGGACAGGGGGCACTGAAGCTTTCTTT.

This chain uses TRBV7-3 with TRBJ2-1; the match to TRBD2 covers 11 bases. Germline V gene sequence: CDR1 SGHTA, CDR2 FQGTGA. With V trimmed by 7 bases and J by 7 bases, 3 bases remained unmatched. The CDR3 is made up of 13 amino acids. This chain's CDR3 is CASKGLAENEQFF. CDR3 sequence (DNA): TGTGCCAGCAAGGGACTAGCGGAGAATGAGCAGTTCTTC.

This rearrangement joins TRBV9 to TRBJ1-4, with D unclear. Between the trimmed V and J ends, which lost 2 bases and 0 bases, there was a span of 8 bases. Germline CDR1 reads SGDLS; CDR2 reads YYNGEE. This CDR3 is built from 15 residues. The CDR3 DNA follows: TGTGCCAGCAGCGTGGGCGGGGCAACTAATGAAAAACTGTTTTTT. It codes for CASSVGGATNEKLFF.

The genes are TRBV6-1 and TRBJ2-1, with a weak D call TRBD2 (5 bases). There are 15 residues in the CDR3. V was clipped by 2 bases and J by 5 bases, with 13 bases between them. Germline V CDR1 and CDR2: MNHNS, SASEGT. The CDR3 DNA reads TGTGCCAGCAGTGAAATATGGACTGTAAACAATGAGCAGTTCTTC. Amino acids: CASSEIWTVNNEQFF.

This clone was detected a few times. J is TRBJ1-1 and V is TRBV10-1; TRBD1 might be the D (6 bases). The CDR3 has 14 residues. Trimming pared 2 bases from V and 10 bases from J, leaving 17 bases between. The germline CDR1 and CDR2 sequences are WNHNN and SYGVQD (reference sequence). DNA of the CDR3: TGCGCCAGCAGTGAGAGAGGTGGCCAAGGGGGAGCTTTCTTT. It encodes CASSERGGQGGAFF.

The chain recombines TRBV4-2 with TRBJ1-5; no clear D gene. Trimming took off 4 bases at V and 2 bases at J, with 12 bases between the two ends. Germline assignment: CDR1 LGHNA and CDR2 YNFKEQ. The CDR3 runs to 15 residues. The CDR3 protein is CASSPAGVGNQPQHF. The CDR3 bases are TGTGCCAGCAGCCCTGCCGGAGTGGGCAATCAGCCCCAGCATTTT.

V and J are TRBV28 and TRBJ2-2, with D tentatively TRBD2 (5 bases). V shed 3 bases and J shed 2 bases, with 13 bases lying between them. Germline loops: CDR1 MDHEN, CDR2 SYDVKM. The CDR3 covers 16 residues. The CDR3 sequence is CASSLGTGVNTGELFF. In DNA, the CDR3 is TGTGCCAGCAGTTTGGGTACCGGGGTCAACACCGGGGAGCTGTTTTTT.

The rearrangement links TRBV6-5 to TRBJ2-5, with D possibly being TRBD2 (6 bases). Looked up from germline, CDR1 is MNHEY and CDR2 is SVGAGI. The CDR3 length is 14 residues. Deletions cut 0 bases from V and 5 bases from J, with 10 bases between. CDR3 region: CASSYSSAGETQYF. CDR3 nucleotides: TGTGCCAGCAGTTACTCCTCGGCGGGGGAGACCCAGTACTTC.

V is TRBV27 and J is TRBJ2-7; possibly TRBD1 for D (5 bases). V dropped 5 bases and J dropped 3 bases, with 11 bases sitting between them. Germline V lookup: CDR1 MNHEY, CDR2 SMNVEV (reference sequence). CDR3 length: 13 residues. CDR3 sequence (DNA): TGTGCCAGCAGTCTAACCGACAGCTACGAGCAGTACTTC. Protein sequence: CASSLTDSYEQYF.

CDR3 sequence: CAWSRAGTQPQHF. The CDR3 DNA reads TGTGCCTGGAGCCGGGCGGGGACCCAGCCCCAGCATTTT. V is TRBV30 and J is TRBJ1-5; a weak D match, TRBD1 (5 bases). This CDR3 has 13 residues. Germline V CDR1 and CDR2: GTSNPN, SVGIG (reference sequence). V lost 3 bases to trimming and J lost 7 bases, with 13 bases between them.

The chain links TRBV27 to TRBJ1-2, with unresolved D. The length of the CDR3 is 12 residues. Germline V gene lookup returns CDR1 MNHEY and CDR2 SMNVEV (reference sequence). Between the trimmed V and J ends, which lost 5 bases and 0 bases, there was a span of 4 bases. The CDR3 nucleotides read TGTGCCAGCAGTCTCCCTAACTATGGCTACACCTTC. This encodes CASSLPNYGYTF.

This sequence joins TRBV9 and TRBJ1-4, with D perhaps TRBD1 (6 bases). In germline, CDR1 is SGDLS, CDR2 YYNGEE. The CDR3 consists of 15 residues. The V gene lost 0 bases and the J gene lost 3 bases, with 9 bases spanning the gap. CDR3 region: CASSVDGQSNEKLFF. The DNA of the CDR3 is TGTGCCAGCAGCGTAGACGGACAGTCTAATGAAAAACTGTTTTTT.

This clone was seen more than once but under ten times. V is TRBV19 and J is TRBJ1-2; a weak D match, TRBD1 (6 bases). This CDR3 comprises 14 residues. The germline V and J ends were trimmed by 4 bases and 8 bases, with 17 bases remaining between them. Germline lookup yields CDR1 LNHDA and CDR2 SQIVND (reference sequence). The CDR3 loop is CASSRSSQGWGYTF. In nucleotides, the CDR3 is TGTGCCAGTAGTAGATCCTCACAGGGCTGGGGCTACACCTTC.

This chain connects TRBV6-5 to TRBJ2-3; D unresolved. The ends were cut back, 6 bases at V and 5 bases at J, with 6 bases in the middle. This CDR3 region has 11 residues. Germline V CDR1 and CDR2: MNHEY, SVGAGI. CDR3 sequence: CASSLRDTQYF. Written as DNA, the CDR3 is TGTGCCAGCAGCCTGAGAGATACGCAGTATTTT.

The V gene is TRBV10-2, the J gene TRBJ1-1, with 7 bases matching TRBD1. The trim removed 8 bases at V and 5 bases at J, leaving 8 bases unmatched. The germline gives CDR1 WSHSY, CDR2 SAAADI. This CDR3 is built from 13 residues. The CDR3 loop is CASQGVSETEAFF. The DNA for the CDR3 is TGCGCCAGCCAGGGGGTAAGTGAAACTGAAGCTTTCTTT.

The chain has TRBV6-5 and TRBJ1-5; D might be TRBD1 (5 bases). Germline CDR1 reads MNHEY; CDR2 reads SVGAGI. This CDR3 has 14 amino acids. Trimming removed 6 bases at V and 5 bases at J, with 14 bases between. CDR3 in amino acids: CASRPDPGYQPQHF. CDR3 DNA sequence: TGTGCCAGCAGGCCTGACCCAGGGTATCAGCCCCAGCATTTT.

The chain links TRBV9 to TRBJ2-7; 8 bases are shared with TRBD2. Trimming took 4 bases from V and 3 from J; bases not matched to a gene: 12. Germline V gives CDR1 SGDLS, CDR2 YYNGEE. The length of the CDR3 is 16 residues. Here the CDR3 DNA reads TGTGCCAGCAGCCCCCGGAGCGGGGGAGGAATCTACGAGCAGTACTTC. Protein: CASSPRSGGGIYEQYF. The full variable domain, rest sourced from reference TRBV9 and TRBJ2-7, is DSGVTQTPKHLITATGQRVTLRCSPRSGDLSVYWYQQSLDQGLQFLIQYYNGEERAKGNILERFSAQQFPDLHSELNLSSLELGDSALYFCASSPRSGGGIYEQYFGPGTRLTVT.

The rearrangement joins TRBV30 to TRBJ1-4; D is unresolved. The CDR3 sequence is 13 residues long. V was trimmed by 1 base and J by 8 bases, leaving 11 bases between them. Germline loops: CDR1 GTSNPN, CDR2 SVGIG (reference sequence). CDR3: CAWSAGAGEKLFF. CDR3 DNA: TGTGCCTGGAGTGCGGGTGCTGGGGAAAAACTGTTTTTT.

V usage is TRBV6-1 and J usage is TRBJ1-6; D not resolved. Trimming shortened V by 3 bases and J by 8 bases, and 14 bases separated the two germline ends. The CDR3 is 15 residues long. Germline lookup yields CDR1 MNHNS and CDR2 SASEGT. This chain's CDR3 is CASSESWVRDSPLHF. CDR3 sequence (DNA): TGTGCCAGCAGTGAGAGCTGGGTTCGGGATTCACCCCTCCACTTT.

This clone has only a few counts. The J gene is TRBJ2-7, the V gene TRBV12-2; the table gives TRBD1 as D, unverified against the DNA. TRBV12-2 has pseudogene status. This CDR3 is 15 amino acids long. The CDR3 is CASRYWGDRSYEQYF. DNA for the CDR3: TGTGCAAGTCGCTATTGGGGGGACAGGAGCTACGAGCAGTACTTC.

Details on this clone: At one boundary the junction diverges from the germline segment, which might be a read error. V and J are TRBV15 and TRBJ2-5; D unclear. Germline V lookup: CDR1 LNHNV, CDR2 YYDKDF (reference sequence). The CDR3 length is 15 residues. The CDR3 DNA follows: TGTGCCACCAGCAGAGATTCACCCGCCCAAGAGATCCAGTACTTC. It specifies CATSRDSPAQEIQYF.